This T cell receptor (beta chain) originates from a study of radiation and T cells in renal cell carcinoma. Study-level points and caveats: Compared with controls, irradiated tumors showed greater TCR clonality. Tumor samples were small regions of around 0.94 g.

Germline-derived CDR1 and CDR2 are KGHSH and LQKENI. V lost 0 bases, J lost 4 bases, and 12 bases lay in between. The CDR3 sequence is 16 residues long. Sequencing was performed with immunoSEQ multiplex PCR; in TCRdb, only in-frame clones are kept and a portion is missing. This sample has about 10,000 clones; 50% to 65% occur once, and the top ten carry around a tenth. On this clone itself: Antigen: not known.

Specified treatment: treatment-naive control, cytoreductive nephrectomy. Control tumors came from treatment-naive patients without prior radiation. Controls included several female and approximately ten male donors, resected 2011 to 2014. V usage is TRBV18 and J usage is TRBJ2-2; tentatively, D is TRBD2 (5 bases). Sequencing used tumor tissue, obtained from a patient whose treatment was nephrectomy without radiotherapy. This TCR came from a middle-aged man with renal cell carcinoma. CDR3 in amino acids: CASSPPTGSATGELFF. Here the CDR3 DNA reads TGTGCCAGCTCACCACCGACGGGGAGCGCCACCGGGGAGCTGTTTTTT. Drawing the rest from reference TRBV18 and TRBJ2-2, the complete variable domain is NAGVMQNPRHLVRRRGQEARLRCSPMKGHSHVYWYRQLPEEGLKFMVYLQKENIIDESGMPKERFSAEFPKEGPSILRIQQVVRGDSAAYFCASSPPTGSATGELFFGEGSRLTVL.